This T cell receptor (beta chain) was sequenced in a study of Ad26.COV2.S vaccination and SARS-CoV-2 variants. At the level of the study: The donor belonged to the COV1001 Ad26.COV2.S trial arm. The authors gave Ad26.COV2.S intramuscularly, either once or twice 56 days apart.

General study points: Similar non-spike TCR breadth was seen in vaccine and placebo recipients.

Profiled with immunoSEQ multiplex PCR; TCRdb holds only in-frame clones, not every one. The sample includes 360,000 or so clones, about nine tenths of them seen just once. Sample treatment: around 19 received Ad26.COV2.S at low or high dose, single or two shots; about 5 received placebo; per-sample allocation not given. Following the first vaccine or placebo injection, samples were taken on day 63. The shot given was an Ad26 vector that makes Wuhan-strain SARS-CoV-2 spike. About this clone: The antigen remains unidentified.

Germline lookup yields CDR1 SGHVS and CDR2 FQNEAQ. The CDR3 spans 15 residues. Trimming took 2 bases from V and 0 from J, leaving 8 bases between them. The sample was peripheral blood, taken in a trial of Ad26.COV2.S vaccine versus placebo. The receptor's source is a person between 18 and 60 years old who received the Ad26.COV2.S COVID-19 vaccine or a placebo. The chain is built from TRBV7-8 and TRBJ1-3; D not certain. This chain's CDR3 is CASSLLGFSGNTIYF. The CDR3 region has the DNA TGTGCCAGCAGCTTATTGGGGTTCTCTGGAAACACCATATATTTT.